The 10 T cell receptor beta chains in this list originate from one sample, sequenced in a study of blood T cell repertoires in COVID-19. The assay was immunoSEQ multiplex PCR, and TCRdb's table has in-frame clones only and misses some. The repertoire holds over 55,000 clones, with roughly 83% as singletons. The specimen was peripheral blood. The receptors were sampled from a man aged 45-60 years with active COVID-19.

The chain links TRBV4-3 to TRBJ2-7; 7 positions match TRBD1. CDR3 size: 17 residues. Germline V gene lookup returns CDR1 LGHNA and CDR2 YSLEER. The trim removed 0 bases at V and 0 bases at J, leaving 8 bases unmatched. The CDR3 region is CASSQDLGTEYSYEQYF. The CDR3 DNA is TGCGCCAGCAGCCAAGATTTGGGGACAGAGTACTCCTACGAGCAGTACTTC.

The rearrangement uses TRBV10-3 and TRBJ1-2; TRBD1 aligns across 10 bases. The CDR3 is 14 amino acids. V lost 6 bases, J lost 1 base, and 2 bases stayed unmatched. Germline V gene lookup returns CDR1 ENHRY and CDR2 SYGVKD. The CDR3 loop reads CAISGTGDNYGYTF. In nucleotides, the CDR3 is TGTGCCATCAGCGGGACAGGGGATAACTATGGCTACACCTTC.

Comments on this clone: The same CDR3 can be traced to other DNA sequences in this sample. The chain carries TRBV5-4 and TRBJ2-5; 7 bases are a match to TRBD1. CDR1 and CDR2 (germline): SGHNT, YYREEE (reference sequence). J lost 4 bases, V lost 1 base, and 1 base had no gene match. The CDR3 loop spans 13 amino acids. This CDR3 is CASSLSGGETQYF. Here the CDR3 DNA reads TGTGCCAGCAGCTTGTCAGGGGGAGAGACCCAGTACTTC. Looking up the rest from reference TRBV5-4 and TRBJ2-5 gives the full variable domain: ETGVTQSPTHLIKTRGQQVTLRCSSQSGHNTVSWYQQALGQGPQFIFQYYREEENGRGNFPPRFSGLQFPNYSSELNVNALELDDSALYLCASSLSGGETQYFGPGTRLLVL.

The V call is TRBV13, the J call TRBJ1-6; D is uncertain. The CDR3 has 12 amino acids. V was clipped by 2 bases and J by 9 bases, with 5 bases between them. CDR1 is PRHDT, CDR2 FYEKMQ, per germline (reference sequence). Here the CDR3 DNA reads TGTGCCAGCAGCTTAACTGGTTCACCCCTCCACTTT. It translates to CASSLTGSPLHF.

The chain links TRBV5-1 to TRBJ2-5; D unresolved. The CDR3 is made up of 14 amino acids. Trimming stripped 0 bases from V and 0 bases from J, with 6 bases between. Germline V gene data show CDR1 as SGHRS and CDR2 as YFSETQ. Written as DNA, the CDR3 is TGCGCCAGCAGCTTGGTGCCAGACCAAGAGACCCAGTACTTC. Protein: CASSLVPDQETQYF.

The chain couples TRBV12-3 or TRBV12-4 to TRBJ1-5; D is undetermined. The CDR3 extends over 13 amino acids. V dropped 6 bases and J dropped 7 bases, with 13 bases sitting between them. CDR3 region: CASSPRAEQPQHF. CDR3 in DNA: TGTGCCAGCAGCCCTCGAGCGGAACAGCCCCAGCATTTT.

The chain combines TRBV21-1 with TRBJ1-3. TRBV21-1 is an annotated pseudogene. This CDR3 spans 16 amino acids. Here the CDR3 DNA reads TGTGCCAGCAGGTTGAAGACGGGGGGCCCGGGCCACACCATATATTTT. This encodes CASRLKTGGPGHTIYF.

Only a few counts were recorded for this clone. CDR3: CASSSWLTGNSPLHF. CDR3 DNA: TGTGCCAGCAGTTCATGGCTCACCGGGAATTCACCCCTCCACTTT. The chain employs TRBV6-2 or TRBV6-3 and TRBJ1-6; D is uncertain. Trimming cost V 4 bases and J 7 bases, with 14 bases left between them. CDR1 and CDR2 (germline): MNHEY, SVGEGT. CDR3 size: 15 residues.

In this sample, this clone turned up a few times. The V call is TRBV5-1, the J call TRBJ2-7; D perhaps matches TRBD1 (6 bases). CDR1 SGHRS and CDR2 YFSETQ come from the germline V gene. Trimming took off 2 bases at V and 6 bases at J, with 24 bases between the two ends. The CDR3 sequence is 17 residues long. The CDR3 sequence is CASSFQGTGTLGSEQYF. The CDR3 DNA is TGCGCCAGCAGCTTCCAGGGCACCGGGACACTCGGATCCGAGCAGTACTTC. Full variable domain (missing parts from reference TRBV5-1 and TRBJ2-7): KAGVTQTPRYLIKTRGQQVTLSCSPISGHRSVSWYQQTPGQGLQFLFEYFSETQRNKGNFPGRFSGRQFSNSRSEMNVSTLELGDSALYLCASSFQGTGTLGSEQYFGPGTRLTVT.

The chain is built from TRBV12-5 and TRBJ1-5; D unresolved. V was trimmed by 2 bases and J by 4 bases, leaving 3 bases between them. The CDR3 is made up of 12 amino acids. From germline, CDR1 is LGHNT and CDR2 FRNRAP. This CDR3 reads CASGLPNQPQHF. The DNA for the CDR3 is TGTGCTAGTGGTTTGCCTAATCAGCCCCAGCATTTT. Supplemented by reference TRBV12-5 and TRBJ1-5, the full variable domain reads DARVTQTPRHKVTEMGQEVTMRCQPILGHNTVFWYRQTMMQGLELLAYFRNRAPLDDSGMPKDRFSAEMPDATLATLKIQPSEPRDSAVYFCASGLPNQPQHFGDGTRLSIL.